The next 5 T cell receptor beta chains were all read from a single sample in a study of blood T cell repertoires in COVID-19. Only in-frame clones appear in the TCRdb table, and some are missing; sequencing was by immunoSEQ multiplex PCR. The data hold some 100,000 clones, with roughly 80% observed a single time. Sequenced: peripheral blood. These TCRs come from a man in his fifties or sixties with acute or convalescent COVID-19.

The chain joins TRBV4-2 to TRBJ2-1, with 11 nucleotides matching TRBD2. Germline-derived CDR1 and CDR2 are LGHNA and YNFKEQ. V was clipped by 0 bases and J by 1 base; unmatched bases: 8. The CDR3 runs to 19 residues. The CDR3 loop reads CASSQEISGGVRSYNEQFF. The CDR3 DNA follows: TGTGCCAGCAGCCAAGAGATTAGCGGGGGGGTTCGGTCCTACAATGAGCAGTTCTTC.

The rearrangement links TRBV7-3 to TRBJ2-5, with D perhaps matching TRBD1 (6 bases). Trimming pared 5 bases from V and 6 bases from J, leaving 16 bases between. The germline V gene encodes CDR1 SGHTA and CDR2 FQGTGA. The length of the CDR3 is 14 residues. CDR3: CASSLTGFQKTQYF. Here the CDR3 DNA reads TGTGCCAGCAGCCTCACAGGGTTTCAGAAGACCCAGTACTTC. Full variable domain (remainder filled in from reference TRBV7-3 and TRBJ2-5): GAGVSQTPSNKVTEKGKYVELRCDPISGHTALYWYRQSLGQGPEFLIYFQGTGAADDSGLPNDRFFAVRPEGSVSTLKIQRTERGDSAVYLCASSLTGFQKTQYFGPGTRLLVL.

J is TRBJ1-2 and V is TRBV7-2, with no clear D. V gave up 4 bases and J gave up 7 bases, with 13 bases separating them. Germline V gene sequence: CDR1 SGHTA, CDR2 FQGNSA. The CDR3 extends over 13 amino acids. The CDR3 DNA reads TGTGCCAGCAGCTCCACTTTTGGGAGTGGCTACACCTTC. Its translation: CASSSTFGSGYTF.

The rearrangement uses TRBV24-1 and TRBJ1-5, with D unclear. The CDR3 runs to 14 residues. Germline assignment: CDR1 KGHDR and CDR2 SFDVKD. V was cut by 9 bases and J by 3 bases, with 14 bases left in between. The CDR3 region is CATGEGENNQPQHF. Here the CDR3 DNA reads TGTGCCACCGGCGAGGGTGAAAACAATCAGCCCCAGCATTTT.

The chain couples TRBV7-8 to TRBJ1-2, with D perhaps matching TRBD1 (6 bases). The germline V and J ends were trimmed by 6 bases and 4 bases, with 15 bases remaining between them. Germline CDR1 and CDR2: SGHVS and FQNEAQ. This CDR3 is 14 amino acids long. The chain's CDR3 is CASSDAQGTYGYTF. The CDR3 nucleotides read TGTGCCAGCAGTGATGCCCAGGGGACCTATGGCTACACCTTC.